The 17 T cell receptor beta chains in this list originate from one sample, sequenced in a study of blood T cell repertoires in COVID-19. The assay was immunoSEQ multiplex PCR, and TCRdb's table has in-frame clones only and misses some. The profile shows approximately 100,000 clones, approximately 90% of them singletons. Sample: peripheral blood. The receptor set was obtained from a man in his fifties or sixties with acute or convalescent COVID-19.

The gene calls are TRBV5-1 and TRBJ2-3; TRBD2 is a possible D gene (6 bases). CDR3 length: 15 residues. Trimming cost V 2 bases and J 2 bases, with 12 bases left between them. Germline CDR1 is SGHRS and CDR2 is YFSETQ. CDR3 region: CASSLRGVTTDTQYF. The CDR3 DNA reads TGCGCCAGCAGCTTACGCGGGGTAACCACAGATACGCAGTATTTT.

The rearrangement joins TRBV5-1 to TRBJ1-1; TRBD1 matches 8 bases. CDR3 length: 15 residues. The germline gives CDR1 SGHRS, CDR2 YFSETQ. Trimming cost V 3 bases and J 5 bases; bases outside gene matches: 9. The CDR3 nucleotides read TGCGCCAGCAGCTCCGGACAGGGAAGGGGAACTGAAGCTTTCTTT. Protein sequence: CASSSGQGRGTEAFF.

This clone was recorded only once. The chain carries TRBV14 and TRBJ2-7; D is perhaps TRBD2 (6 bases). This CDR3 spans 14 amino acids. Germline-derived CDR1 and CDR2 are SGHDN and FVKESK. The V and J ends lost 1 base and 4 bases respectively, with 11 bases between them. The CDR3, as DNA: TGTGCCAGCAGCCAAGGATGGAGCGGGTACGAGCAGTACTTC. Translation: CASSQGWSGYEQYF.

In DNA, the CDR3 is TGTGCCAGCAGTGACGTTACCCGGTCGCCACTATTACGGCAGCCCCAGCATTTT. Its protein is CASSDVTRSPLLRQPQHF. The rearrangement joins TRBV2 to TRBJ1-5, with D uncertain. This CDR3 contains 18 residues. The ends were cut back, 3 bases at V and 7 bases at J, with 25 bases in the middle. Germline CDR1 and CDR2: SNHLY and FYNNEI.

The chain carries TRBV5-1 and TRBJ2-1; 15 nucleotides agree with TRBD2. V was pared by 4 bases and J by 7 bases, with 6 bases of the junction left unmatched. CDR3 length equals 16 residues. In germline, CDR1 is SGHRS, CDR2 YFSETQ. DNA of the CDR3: TGCGCCAGCAGCCGGGACGGGACTAGCGGGAGGAATGAGCAGTTCTTC. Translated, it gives CASSRDGTSGRNEQFF.

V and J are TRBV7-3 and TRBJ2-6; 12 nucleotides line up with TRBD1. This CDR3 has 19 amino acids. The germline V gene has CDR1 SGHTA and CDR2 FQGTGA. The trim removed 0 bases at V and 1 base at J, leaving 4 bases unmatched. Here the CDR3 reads CASSLTGQGALSGANVLTF. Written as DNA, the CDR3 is TGTGCCAGCAGCTTAACGGGACAGGGGGCGTTATCTGGGGCCAACGTCCTGACTTTC.

The CDR3 loop reads CATSDATGHKNTGELFF. The DNA for the CDR3 is TGTGCCACCAGTGATGCGACGGGACACAAGAACACCGGGGAGCTGTTTTTT. The gene calls are TRBV24-1 and TRBJ2-2; D possibly corresponds to TRBD1 (6 bases). With 3 bases removed from V and 1 base from J, the gap between germline ends came to 14 bases. Germline V gene data show CDR1 as KGHDR and CDR2 as SFDVKD. The CDR3 spans 17 residues.

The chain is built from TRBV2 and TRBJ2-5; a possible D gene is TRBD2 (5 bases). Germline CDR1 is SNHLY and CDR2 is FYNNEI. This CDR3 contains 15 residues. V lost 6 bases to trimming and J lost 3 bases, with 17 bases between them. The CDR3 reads CASSPLGLGEETQYF. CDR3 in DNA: TGTGCCAGCAGCCCCCTTGGACTCGGCGAAGAGACCCAGTACTTC.

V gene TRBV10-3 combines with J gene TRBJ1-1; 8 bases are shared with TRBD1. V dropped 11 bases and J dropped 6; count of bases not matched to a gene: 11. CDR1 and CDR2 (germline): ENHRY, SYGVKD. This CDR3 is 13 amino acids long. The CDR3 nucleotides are TGTGCCCATCAGAACGTACAGGGGGCTGAAGCTTTCTTT. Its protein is CAHQNVQGAEAFF.

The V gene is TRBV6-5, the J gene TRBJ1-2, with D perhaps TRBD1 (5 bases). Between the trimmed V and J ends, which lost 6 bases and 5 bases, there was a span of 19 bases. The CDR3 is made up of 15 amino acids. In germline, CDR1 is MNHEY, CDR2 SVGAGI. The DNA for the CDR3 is TGTGCCAGCAGCCGCAGGGTTTCCGTGGAATATGGCTACACCTTC. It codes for CASSRRVSVEYGYTF.

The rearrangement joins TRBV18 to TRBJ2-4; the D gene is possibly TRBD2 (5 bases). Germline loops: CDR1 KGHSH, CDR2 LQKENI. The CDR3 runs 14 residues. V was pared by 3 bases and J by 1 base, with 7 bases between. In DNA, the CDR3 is TGTGCCAGCTCACCGGAGGCCGCCAAAAACATTCAGTACTTC. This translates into CASSPEAAKNIQYF.

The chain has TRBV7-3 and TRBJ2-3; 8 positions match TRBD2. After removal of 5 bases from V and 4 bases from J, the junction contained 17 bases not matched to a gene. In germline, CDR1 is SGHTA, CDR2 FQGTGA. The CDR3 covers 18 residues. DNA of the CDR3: TGTGCCAGCAGCAAACTAGGACTGCGGGGGGATGGGGCAGATACGCAGTATTTT. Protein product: CASSKLGLRGDGADTQYF.

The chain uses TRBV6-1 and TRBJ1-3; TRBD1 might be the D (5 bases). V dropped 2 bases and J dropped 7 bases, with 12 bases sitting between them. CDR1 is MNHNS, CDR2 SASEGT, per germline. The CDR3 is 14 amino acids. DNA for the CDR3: TGTGCCAGCAGTGAATCCCCGGGGGTGAACACCATATATTTT. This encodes CASSESPGVNTIYF.

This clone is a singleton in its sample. CDR3 nucleotides: TGTGCCAGCAGCGACCTAGCGGGTTCCCCTCTGGATACGCAGTATTTT. It is translated as CASSDLAGSPLDTQYF. This rearrangement joins TRBV11-2 to TRBJ2-3; 8 nucleotides line up with TRBD2. The V segment lost 5 bases and the J segment 6 bases; nucleotides outside the gene matches: 13. Germline V CDR1 and CDR2: SGHAT, FQNNGV. There are 16 residues in the CDR3.

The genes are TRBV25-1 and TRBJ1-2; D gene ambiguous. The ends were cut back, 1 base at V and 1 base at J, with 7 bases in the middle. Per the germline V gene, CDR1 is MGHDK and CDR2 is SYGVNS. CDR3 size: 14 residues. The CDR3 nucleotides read TGTGCCAGCAGTGAATTACGGGTTAACTATGGCTACACCTTC. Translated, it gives CASSELRVNYGYTF.

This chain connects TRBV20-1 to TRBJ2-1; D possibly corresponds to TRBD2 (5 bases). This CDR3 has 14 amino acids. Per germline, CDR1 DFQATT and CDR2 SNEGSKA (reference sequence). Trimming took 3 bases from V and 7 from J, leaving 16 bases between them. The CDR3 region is CSASSEAHGNEQFF. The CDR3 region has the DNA TGCAGTGCTAGTTCGGAGGCCCACGGGAATGAGCAGTTCTTC.

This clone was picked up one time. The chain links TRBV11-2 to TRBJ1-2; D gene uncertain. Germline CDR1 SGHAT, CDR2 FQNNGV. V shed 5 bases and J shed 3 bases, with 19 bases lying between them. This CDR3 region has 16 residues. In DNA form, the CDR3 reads TGTGCCAGCAGCCCAATCACCACTGCAGACTACTATGGCTACACCTTC. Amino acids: CASSPITTADYYGYTF.